What follows are 9 T cell receptor beta chains derived from one specimen sequenced in a study of CD8 T cells in ankylosing spondylitis. One entry per CDR3 protein, called by TCRdb with MiXCR from the 5' RACE reads. The repertoire has over 600,000 distinct CDR3 sequences, roughly 19% of them found once; the top ten carry 19%. Their target antigens are unknown. Notes on the study in general: Fewer than 10 highly homologous variants formed a TCR beta motif that appeared characteristic of ankylosing spondylitis blood.

Material for sequencing was blood, either unsorted or a sorted T cell fraction (not recorded which). All receptors derive from a male donor with ankylosing spondylitis.

CDR3 bases: TGCAGTGCCGAACGTGGAAAAATGAACACTGAAGCTTTCTTT. Translation: CSAERGKMNTEAFF. The chain is built from TRBV20-1 and TRBJ1-1, with unresolved D. The CDR3 loop spans 14 amino acids. Germline lookup yields CDR1 DFQATT and CDR2 SNEGSKA (reference sequence). V was cut by 6 bases and J by 0 bases, with 14 bases left in between.

CDR3: CASSPIQGDYGYTF. As DNA, the CDR3 is TGTGCCAGCAGCCCCATTCAGGGGGACTATGGCTACACCTTC. V gene TRBV7-8 combines with J gene TRBJ1-2; 7 bases fit TRBD1. CDR3 size: 14 residues. The V gene's germline CDR1 is SGHVS and CDR2 FQNEAQ. J gave up 3 bases and V 5 bases, and 6 bases lay outside the gene matches.

This clonotype showed up just a few times. The chain couples TRBV20-1 to TRBJ2-5; D gene uncertain. Between the trimmed V and J ends, which lost 1 base and 5 bases, there was a span of 14 bases. This CDR3 has 14 residues. Germline V gene sequence: CDR1 DFQATT, CDR2 SNEGSKA (reference sequence). CDR3 coding DNA: TGCAGTGCTAGAGTGGGCTTCGCGCTGGAGACCCAGTACTTC. Amino acid sequence: CSARVGFALETQYF.

This clonotype was counted ten times or more. V and J are TRBV20-1 and TRBJ2-3; the D is unclear. V lost 1 base to trimming and J lost 4 bases, with 12 bases between them. There are 14 residues in the CDR3. CDR1 and CDR2 from the germline V gene are DFQATT and SNEGSKA (reference sequence). The CDR3 is CSARGGAGADTQYF. CDR3 DNA sequence: TGCAGTGCTAGAGGAGGAGCAGGCGCAGATACGCAGTATTTT.

This clonotype was seen repeatedly, ten times or more. The V gene is TRBV5-1, the J gene TRBJ2-2; 8 nucleotides agree with TRBD1. Germline CDR1 SGHRS, CDR2 YFSETQ. The CDR3 sequence is 14 residues long. The ends lost 2 bases at V and 9 bases at J; junction bases unmatched: 6. DNA of the CDR3: TGCGCCAGCAGCTTAGGACAGGGAGTTCGGGAGCTGTTTTTT. It yields the protein CASSLGQGVRELFF.

In its sample, this clonotype was seen a few times. This sequence joins TRBV7-2 and TRBJ2-3; TRBD2 agrees at 7 bases. This CDR3 is 13 amino acids long. Germline loops: CDR1 SGHTA, CDR2 FQGNSA. V shed 1 base and J 5 bases; nucleotides not matched to a gene: 0. CDR3: CASSLGEGDTQYF. The CDR3 DNA is TGTGCCAGCAGCTTAGGGGAGGGAGATACGCAGTATTTT.

The chain employs TRBV10-2 and TRBJ1-5, with unresolved D. The V gene lost 1 base and the J gene lost 1 base, with 8 bases spanning the gap. CDR1 WSHSY and CDR2 SAAADI come from the germline V gene. The CDR3 sequence is 15 residues long. Here the CDR3 DNA reads TGCGCCAGCAGTGAGTACAGCTTGAGCAATCAGCCCCAGCATTTT. It specifies CASSEYSLSNQPQHF.

The genes are TRBV10-3 and TRBJ2-7; TRBD2 matches at 7 bases. The CDR3 length is 15 residues. In germline, CDR1 is ENHRY, CDR2 SYGVKD. The J segment lost 2 bases and the V segment lost 2 bases, leaving 6 bases of the junction unmatched. The CDR3 bases are TGTGCCATCAGTGAGAGGCTAGCGGATCCCTACGAGCAGTACTTC. Translation gives CAISERLADPYEQYF.

The rearrangement links TRBV28 to TRBJ2-7; possibly TRBD1 or TRBD2 for D (6 bases each). The CDR3 extends over 16 amino acids. Trimming took off 2 bases at V and 3 bases at J, with 17 bases between the two ends. Germline assignment: CDR1 MDHEN and CDR2 SYDVKM. CDR3 in amino acids: CASSLRGGRPIYEQYF. The CDR3 DNA sequence: TGTGCCAGCAGTTTACGAGGGGGGAGACCCATCTACGAGCAGTACTTC.